The 9 T cell receptor beta chains listed next were all sequenced from one sample in a study of T cell responses to AZD1222 COVID-19 vaccine. The table came from immunoSEQ multiplex PCR; TCRdb's copy has only in-frame clones and leaves some out. Counted here are approximately 100,000 clones, approximately 87% occurring once; the ten biggest clones make up 3% to 4%. The specimen comprised peripheral blood, sampled on day 0 of AZD1222 vaccination. The source is an adult in good health.

V and J are TRBV5-1 and TRBJ2-5; 7 bases match TRBD2. V gave up 5 bases and J gave up 1 base; unmatched junction bases: 2. The CDR3 sequence is 13 residues long. Germline CDR1 is SGHRS and CDR2 is YFSETQ. The CDR3 protein is CASSRGGQETQYF. The CDR3 nucleotides read TGCGCCAGCAGTCGCGGGGGCCAAGAGACCCAGTACTTC.

The chain joins TRBV3-1 (or the pseudogene TRBV3-2) to TRBJ1-5; D remains ambiguous. V lost 1 base and J lost 9, with 13 bases in between. CDR3 length: 14 amino acids. Germline-derived CDR1 and CDR2 are LGHDT and YNNKEL (reference sequence). CDR3 DNA sequence: TGTGCCAGCAGCCAAGTAGCCCAGGAGACGCCCCAGCATTTT. This gives the protein CASSQVAQETPQHF.

The chain recombines TRBV10-2 with TRBJ1-3; D not resolved. This CDR3 is built from 15 residues. V lost 2 bases and J lost 3, with 11 bases in between. Germline V gene lookup returns CDR1 WSHSY and CDR2 SAAADI. The CDR3 sequence is CASSEGPGLGNTIYF. CDR3 in DNA: TGCGCCAGCAGTGAGGGTCCCGGGCTTGGAAACACCATATATTTT.

The rearrangement joins TRBV18 to TRBJ1-1, with 7 bases aligning to TRBD1. Unmatched junction bases numbered 9, after V lost 6 bases and J lost 2 bases. This CDR3 contains 15 residues. Germline lookup yields CDR1 KGHSH and CDR2 LQKENI. The CDR3 region has the DNA TGTGCCAGCTCGAGTACAGGGGCAACTAACACTGAAGCTTTCTTT. Protein: CASSSTGATNTEAFF.

The count of this clone is one. This sequence joins TRBV7-3 and TRBJ2-1; tentatively, D is TRBD1 (6 bases). Germline CDR1 reads SGHTA; CDR2 reads FQGTGA. Trimming left V 5 bases short and J 4 bases short, with 12 bases between. The CDR3 is 14 residues long. The CDR3, as DNA: TGTGCCAGCAGCCCCTCGGGACAATACAATGAGCAGTTCTTC. It translates to CASSPSGQYNEQFF.

The CDR3, as DNA: TGTGCCAGCAGCTTAGGCGAGGGTTCCTACGAGCAGTACTTC. Amino acid sequence: CASSLGEGSYEQYF. This chain uses TRBV7-2 with TRBJ2-7; tentatively, D is TRBD2 (5 bases). The V end lost 1 base, the J end lost 1 base, and 8 bases lay between the germline ends. The CDR3 sequence is 14 residues long. Germline V gene sequence: CDR1 SGHTA, CDR2 FQGNSA.

The V call is TRBV28, the J call TRBJ2-7; maybe TRBD1 (5 bases). The CDR3 totals 13 residues. Looked up from germline, CDR1 is MDHEN and CDR2 is SYDVKM. Trimming stripped 7 bases from V and 6 bases from J, with 16 bases between. The CDR3 here is CASTLRAGLEQYF. The CDR3 DNA sequence: TGTGCCAGCACCCTACGGGCAGGGCTCGAGCAGTACTTC.

With regard to this clone: Other DNA sequences in the sample encode the same CDR3. The DNA for the CDR3 is TGTGCCAGCAGTTACGCCGGACAGGCCACAGATACGCAGTATTTT. It is translated as CASSYAGQATDTQYF. V is TRBV6-2 or TRBV6-3 and J is TRBJ2-3, with 7 bases aligning to TRBD1. Trimming removed 2 bases from V and 2 bases from J; junction bases left unmatched: 4. CDR3 length: 15 residues. Looked up from germline, CDR1 is MNHEY and CDR2 is SVGEGT.

The chain recombines TRBV7-2 with TRBJ2-5; the D gene is possibly TRBD1 (6 bases). Trimming cost V 5 bases and J 5 bases, with 21 bases left between them. The V gene's germline CDR1 is SGHTA and CDR2 FQGNSA. The CDR3 totals 16 residues. The CDR3 DNA is TGTGCCAGCAGCCAAGGGGGTAACAGGCCAGGGGAGACCCAGTACTTC. It is translated as CASSQGGNRPGETQYF.